What follows are 27 T cell receptor beta chains derived from one specimen sequenced in a study of response to subunit inactivated influenza vaccine. A single record per CDR3 protein comes from TCRdb applying MiXCR to the RT-PCR reads. The top ten clones hold about 12% of a sample with some 500,000 distinct CDR3 sequences, 10% to 15% of them seen once. Sequencing was performed on PBMCs from blood, taken around seven weeks after vaccination. The receptors were sampled from a man in his fifties who received an inactivated influenza vaccine.

This clonotype was counted between two and nine times. This chain uses TRBV7-2 with TRBJ2-5; D perhaps matches TRBD1 (5 bases). The CDR3 is made up of 15 amino acids. The V gene's germline CDR1 is SGHTA and CDR2 FQGNSA. V dropped 5 bases and J dropped 1 base, with 14 bases sitting between them. The CDR3 region has the DNA TGTGCCAGCAGCGAGTCGACAGCTTCCCAAGAGACCCAGTACTTC. This encodes CASSESTASQETQYF. Full variable domain (outside the CDR3, taken from reference TRBV7-2 and TRBJ2-5): GAGVSQSPSNKVTEKGKDVELRCDPISGHTALYWYRQSLGQGLEFLIYFQGNSAPDKSGLPSDRFSAERTGGSVSTLTIQRTQQEDSAVYLCASSESTASQETQYFGPGTRLLVL.

This clonotype was counted between two and nine times. The chain is built from TRBV2 and TRBJ2-1; 8 positions match TRBD2. CDR1 is SNHLY, CDR2 FYNNEI, per germline. This CDR3 region has 18 residues. The V segment lost 9 bases and the J segment 0 bases; nucleotides outside the gene matches: 16. The DNA of the CDR3 is TGTGCCAGTGTTGGGGCTAGCGGGCCACCGAGCTCCTACAATGAGCAGTTCTTC. It codes for CASVGASGPPSSYNEQFF. Supplemented by reference TRBV2 and TRBJ2-1, the full variable domain reads EPEVTQTPSHQVTQMGQEVILRCVPISNHLYFYWYRQILGQKVEFLVSFYNNEISEKSEIFDDQFSVERPDGSNFTLKIRSTKLEDSAMYFCASVGASGPPSSYNEQFFGPGTRLTVL.

The rearrangement uses TRBV12-3 or TRBV12-4 and TRBJ1-4; D is ambiguous. Trimming shortened V by 4 bases and J by 7 bases, and 13 bases separated the two germline ends. The CDR3 runs to 14 residues. Here the CDR3 reads CASSSDSVGEKLFF. The CDR3 region has the DNA TGTGCCAGCAGTTCGGACTCGGTGGGTGAAAAACTGTTTTTT.

This chain joins TRBV6-1 and TRBJ1-5; D possibly corresponds to TRBD1 (5 bases). V was trimmed by 7 bases and J by 1 base, leaving 14 bases between them. Germline loops: CDR1 MNHNS, CDR2 SASEGT. The CDR3 totals 15 residues. Written as DNA, the CDR3 is TGTGCCAGCACCGGCAGCTCAGGGAGCAATCAGCCCCAGCATTTT. This translates into CASTGSSGSNQPQHF.

This clonotype was recorded only once. This sequence may be a read error, since a much larger clone differs from it by one base. The genes are TRBV6-5 and TRBJ2-3, with a tentative D call TRBD2 (6 bases). This CDR3 comprises 12 residues. Trimming stripped 2 bases from V and 10 bases from J, with 10 bases between. Looked up from germline, CDR1 is MNHEY and CDR2 is SVGAGI. Written as DNA, the CDR3 is TGTGCCAGCAGTTACAGAGGGGAGGCGCAGTATTTT. It translates to CASSYRGEAQYF.

This clonotype occurred many times. CDR3 nucleotide sequence: TGTGCCAGCAGCCAAGATTCCACAGGTTATCTCGACACAGATACGCAGTATTTT. Translated, it gives CASSQDSTGYLDTDTQYF. The V gene is TRBV4-2, the J gene TRBJ2-3, with D possibly TRBD1 on 5 matching bases. V gave up 0 bases and J gave up 2 bases, with 18 bases separating them. The germline gives CDR1 LGHNA, CDR2 YNFKEQ. The CDR3 contains 18 residues.

The sample holds a few counts of this clonotype. This chain joins TRBV5-6 and TRBJ2-7, with a possible D match to TRBD2 (5 bases). Germline CDR1 SGHDT, CDR2 YYEEEE. Trimming cost V 3 bases and J 3 bases, with 19 bases left between them. The CDR3 runs 16 residues. DNA for the CDR3: TGTGCCAGCAGCTCTATAGCGCCATTACCTTTCTACGAGCAGTACTTC. Its translation: CASSSIAPLPFYEQYF.

This clonotype has a count of ten or more. This chain links TRBV12-3 or TRBV12-4 with TRBJ1-4; 9 bases line up with TRBD1. The CDR3 covers 15 residues. The trim removed 6 bases at V and 3 bases at J, leaving 5 bases unmatched. CDR3: CASRGWTGANEKLFF. The CDR3, as DNA: TGTGCCAGCAGGGGATGGACAGGGGCTAATGAAAAACTGTTTTTT.

The CDR3 sequence is CASSGWTSGRGSDTQYF. DNA of the CDR3: TGTGCCAGCAGCGGCTGGACTAGCGGGAGAGGTTCAGATACGCAGTATTTT. The J gene is TRBJ2-3, the V gene TRBV5-6; 13 positions match TRBD2. Germline assignment: CDR1 SGHDT and CDR2 YYEEEE. V gave up 4 bases and J gave up 4 bases; unmatched junction bases: 9. There are 17 residues in the CDR3.

This sequence joins TRBV4-1 and TRBJ2-3; no firm D call. CDR3 size: 15 residues. Germline V gene sequence: CDR1 MGHRA, CDR2 YSYEKL. The ends were cut back, 1 base at V and 4 bases at J, with 12 bases in the middle. The CDR3 spells CASSQVELSPDTQYF. In DNA, the CDR3 is TGCGCCAGCAGCCAAGTGGAACTTAGCCCAGATACGCAGTATTTT.

In its sample, this clonotype was seen many times. For the CDR3, the DNA is TGTGCCAGCACCCTAGGGGCCGGGGAGCTGTTTTTT. Translation: CASTLGAGELFF. The gene calls are TRBV12-3 or TRBV12-4 and TRBJ2-2; the D gene is possibly TRBD1 (5 bases). CDR3 length: 12 residues. Trimming cost V 7 bases and J 6 bases, with 9 bases left between them.

This clonotype was seen a handful of times. The chain employs TRBV19 and TRBJ1-2; 10 bases match TRBD1. V trimming: 5 bases; J trimming: 4 bases; junction bases outside the gene matches: 7. The CDR3 is 15 residues long. The germline CDR1 and CDR2 sequences are LNHDA and SQIVND (reference sequence). DNA of the CDR3: TGTGCCAGTAGTCCTCTGACAGGGGGCGTCTATGGCTACACCTTC. It specifies CASSPLTGGVYGYTF.

This clonotype came up once. J is TRBJ2-3 and V is TRBV29-1; D unresolved. CDR1 is SQVTM, CDR2 ANQGSEA, per germline. V shed 4 bases and J shed 5 bases, with 4 bases lying between them. The CDR3 consists of 10 residues. The CDR3 bases are TGCAGCGTTGTGTTAGATACGCAGTATTTT. This translates into CSVVLDTQYF.

This clonotype was counted only a few times. J is TRBJ2-7 and V is TRBV10-3; D is uncertain. The germline V and J ends were trimmed by 1 base and 6 bases, with 10 bases remaining between them. Germline V gives CDR1 ENHRY, CDR2 SYGVKD. The CDR3 spans 13 residues. In DNA, the CDR3 is TGTGCCATCAGTGAGTTAGGTTTAACCGAGCAGTACTTC. The encoded protein is CAISELGLTEQYF.

The chain has TRBV7-2 and TRBJ2-7; 8 positions match TRBD1. CDR3 size: 17 residues. V lost 1 base to trimming and J lost 4 bases; unmatched junction nucleotides: 12. Germline lookup yields CDR1 SGHTA and CDR2 FQGNSA. Here the CDR3 DNA reads TGTGCCAGCAGCTTAGGGACAGGGCGTTATCGTGGTTACGAGCAGTACTTC. Translation: CASSLGTGRYRGYEQYF.

CDR3 DNA sequence: TGCAGTGCAAGGGACAGAAAGTATCTCAACACCGGGGAGCTGTTTTTT. It yields the protein CSARDRKYLNTGELFF. The rearrangement links TRBV20-1 to TRBJ2-2; 7 nucleotides line up with TRBD1. The CDR3 sequence is 16 residues long. V was pared by 6 bases and J by 2 bases, with 12 bases of the junction left unmatched. The germline gives CDR1 DFQATT, CDR2 SNEGSKA (reference sequence).

This chain uses TRBV4-2 with TRBJ2-7, with TRBD2 as a possible D gene (6 bases). V was shortened by 1 base and J by 2 bases, with 12 bases between the two germline ends. The CDR3 runs 15 residues. Looked up from germline, CDR1 is LGHNA and CDR2 is YNFKEQ. CDR3 DNA sequence: TGTGCCAGCAGCCAAGGCTCGGGGGTCACCTACGAGCAGTACTTC. It codes for CASSQGSGVTYEQYF.

Many counts were recorded for this clonotype. The gene calls are TRBV6-6 and TRBJ1-5; tentative D call: TRBD1 (5 bases). CDR3 length equals 13 residues. Germline V lookup: CDR1 MNHNY, CDR2 SVGAGI (reference sequence). V was shortened by 5 bases and J by 4 bases, with 9 bases between the two germline ends. CDR3 protein: CASSTSGNQPQHF. CDR3 DNA sequence: TGTGCCAGCAGTACCTCAGGGAATCAGCCCCAGCATTTT.

This clonotype was found many times. The chain couples TRBV29-1 to TRBJ2-3; D might be TRBD2 (6 bases). This CDR3 has 17 residues. Germline CDR1 reads SQVTM; CDR2 reads ANQGSEA. V lost 3 bases and J 0 bases, leaving 19 bases between the germline ends. CDR3: CSVEGIAGRWSTDTQYF. The CDR3 nucleotides read TGCAGCGTTGAGGGAATTGCGGGGAGATGGAGCACAGATACGCAGTATTTT.

This chain connects TRBV12-3 or TRBV12-4 to TRBJ1-3, with TRBD1 as a possible D gene (5 bases). The CDR3 contains 20 residues. The V end lost 1 base, the J end lost 0 bases, and 22 bases lay between the germline ends. CDR3: CASSLGAYTPGRSSGNTIYF. For the CDR3, the DNA is TGTGCCAGCAGTTTAGGGGCTTACACCCCGGGACGTTCCTCTGGAAACACCATATATTTT.

This clonotype was seen more than once but under ten times. The chain has TRBV7-2 and TRBJ2-3; 13 positions agree with TRBD2. The V and J ends lost 6 bases and 2 bases, in that order; junction bases with no gene match: 5. This CDR3 comprises 16 residues. CDR1 SGHTA and CDR2 FQGNSA come from the germline V gene. The CDR3 protein is CASRGTSGEPTDTQYF. CDR3 DNA: TGTGCCAGCAGGGGGACTAGCGGGGAGCCCACAGATACGCAGTATTTT.

This clonotype was observed many times. The junction departs from germline at one end; a sequencing error may be responsible. The genes are TRBV5-1 and TRBJ2-2, with TRBD1 matching over 7 bases. CDR3 length equals 13 residues. Per germline, CDR1 SGHRS and CDR2 YFSETQ. CDR3 DNA sequence: TGTGCCAGCAGCTTACAGGGGACCGGGGAGCTGTTTTTT. The encoded protein is CASSLQGTGELFF.

CDR3 nucleotides: TGTGCCAGCAGCTCGTCAGGGCCATCGTTCACCGGGGAGCTGTTTTTT. Its protein product is CASSSSGPSFTGELFF. This chain joins TRBV11-2 and TRBJ2-2; possible D gene TRBD1, 5 bases. The CDR3 sequence is 16 residues long. V was shortened by 4 bases and J by 4 bases, with 16 bases between the two germline ends. Germline lookup yields CDR1 SGHAT and CDR2 FQNNGV.

This clonotype was picked up a small number of times. The chain combines TRBV11-2 with TRBJ2-5; 7 positions agree with TRBD2. The CDR3 extends over 13 amino acids. From germline, CDR1 is SGHAT and CDR2 FQNNGV. V lost 4 bases to trimming and J lost 4 bases; unmatched junction nucleotides: 3. The CDR3 DNA is TGTGCCAGCAGCTGGACTAGTAGAGAGACCCAGTACTTC. It encodes CASSWTSRETQYF.

This clonotype was seen more than once but under ten times. The gene calls are TRBV7-9 and TRBJ2-1; 7 positions agree with TRBD2. With 1 base clipped from V and 5 bases from J, the junction kept 5 bases outside the gene matches. CDR3 length: 15 amino acids. In germline, CDR1 is SEHNR, CDR2 FQNEAQ (reference sequence). The chain's CDR3 is CASSLVAGANNEQFF. CDR3 bases: TGTGCCAGCAGCTTAGTGGCGGGAGCTAACAATGAGCAGTTCTTC.

The V call is TRBV4-3, the J call TRBJ2-3; the D call may be TRBD1 or TRBD2 (5 bases each). The CDR3 sequence is 15 residues long. V lost 0 bases to trimming and J lost 5 bases, with 12 bases between them. Germline values: CDR1 LGHNA, CDR2 YSLEER. CDR3 in DNA: TGCGCCAGCAGCCAAGACCGGGACCCGAAAGATACGCAGTATTTT. It codes for CASSQDRDPKDTQYF.

This clonotype has at least ten counts. V is TRBV5-1 and J is TRBJ2-7; the D is unclear. The CDR3 sequence is 15 residues long. V shed 4 bases and J shed 2 bases, with 16 bases lying between them. Germline lookup yields CDR1 SGHRS and CDR2 YFSETQ. The CDR3: CASSRILDGTYEQYF. The CDR3 nucleotides read TGCGCCAGCAGCCGTATTTTGGACGGAACCTACGAGCAGTACTTC.